A single count supports the clone carrying this TCR beta chain. Antigen: not known. One end of the junction does not line up with germline, which may come from a read error. With the Oncomine TCR Beta short-read assay, DNA from cultured CD4+ T cells was sequenced. From the PCR reads, TCRdb called clonotypes with MiXCR, one entry per CDR3 protein. Here the sample spans 15,000 to 20,000 distinct CDR3 sequences, almost 60% being singletons. CDR1 is MGHDK, CDR2 SYGVNS, per germline. The CDR3 is made up of 13 amino acids. The sample comes from a study of vaccination and CD4 T cells after COVID-19. Study-wide background: A CEFX pool, an HIV-1 Nef pool, or else no peptide went into the control cultures.

Treatment: 10-day PBMC culture with coronavirus spike peptide pools or control peptides (ViraFEST assay). The chain couples TRBV25-1 to TRBJ1-1; D may be TRBD1 (6 bases). This sequence was found in a human donor who had recovered from COVID-19. Material for sequencing was CD4+ T cells from blood, cultured in vitro. CDR3 in DNA: TGTGCCAGCAGTGCCGACTGGGACACGGAAGCTTTCTTT. Protein sequence: CASSADWDTEAFF.